This TCR beta chain was obtained from a study of CXCR3-negative and CXCR3-positive naive CD8 T cells. 5' RACE with UMI labels generated the TRB cDNA libraries. Each CDR3 protein gets one entry in TCRdb, which reprocessed the 5' RACE reads and gives no DNA. This specimen shows 90,000 to 100,000 distinct CDR3 sequences; the ten leading clones hold roughly 1.8%. The CDR3 has 15 residues. Germline V gene data show CDR1 as LGHNA and CDR2 as YSLEER. Input material: naive CXCR3- CD8+ T cells from blood. Regarding subset: CD45RO-CCR7+CD27+CD95- naive CD8+ T cells lacking CXCR3 (TNR3-). This receptor was identified in a human donor in good health. Some clones in this sample may be carry-over from other donors' samples. This chain joins TRBV4-3 and TRBJ1-1; TCRdb's D gene call, TRBD1, goes unchecked for lack of DNA. The CDR3 loop reads CASSQDRTGFAEAFF.